This TCR beta chain was profiled in a study of technical replicates of blood from a handful of donors. Note on this clone: Other DNA sequences in the sample encode the same CDR3.

V shed 0 bases, J shed 4 bases, and the junction held 6 bases outside the gene matches. The CDR3 has 15 residues. The germline V gene encodes CDR1 MGHRA and CDR2 YSYEKL. The protocol was immunoSEQ multiplex PCR, while the TCRdb copy is restricted to in-frame clones and leaves out a portion. The data show 55,000 to 60,000 clones, about 93% seen once. Specimen: PBMCs. This chain connects TRBV4-1 to TRBJ2-7; 7 bases are shared with TRBD1. The sequence came from a human donor in good health. Some clones in this sample may be carry-over from other donors' samples. The CDR3 protein is CASSQDPGTDYEQYF. As DNA, the CDR3 is TGCGCCAGCAGCCAAGACCCCGGGACAGATTACGAGCAGTACTTC.